A selection of T cell receptor beta chains follows, all from one sample in a study of T cell repertoires in cytomegalovirus infection. TCRdb re-analysed the reads in MiXCR, keeping a single row per CDR3 protein. The sample yields 510,000 or so distinct CDR3 sequences, about 25% seen once. Sequences were obtained from PBMCs. Every receptor here comes from a human donor in good health (CMV status not recorded). Some clones in this sample may be carry-over from other donors' samples. Both conserved end residues are part of each CDR3. D genes are given only for firm matches. Clone size is given for some rows only: seen once, a few or many times, or a class if the clone is expanded.

d_call: TRBD2; v_call: TRBV2; clone_size: few; j_call: TRBJ2-3; cdr3_aa: CASSKEGLGGDTQYF; cdr3_nt: TGTGCCAGCAGTAAGGAGGGACTAGGCGGCGATACGCAGTATTTT
d_call: .; v_call: TRBV7-3; clone_size: .; j_call: TRBJ1-1; cdr3_aa: CASSPNSGGTEAFF; cdr3_nt: TGTGCCAGCAGTCCGAACAGTGGAGGCACTGAAGCTTTCTTT
d_call: .; v_call: TRBV19; clone_size: .; j_call: TRBJ1-2; cdr3_aa: CASRRDNLYGYTF; cdr3_nt: TGTGCCAGTAGACGGGACAACCTCTATGGCTACACCTTC
d_call: TRBD1; v_call: TRBV4-1; clone_size: .; j_call: TRBJ1-2; cdr3_aa: CASSPGGQGNYGYTF; cdr3_nt: TGCGCCAGCAGCCCAGGAGGACAGGGGAACTATGGCTACACCTTC
d_call: TRBD2; v_call: TRBV7-8; clone_size: .; j_call: TRBJ2-7; cdr3_aa: CASSPRRVAGAGEQYF; cdr3_nt: TGTGCCAGCAGCCCGCGGCGAGTAGCGGGAGCGGGAGAGCAGTACTTC
d_call: .; v_call: TRBV12-3/TRBV12-4; clone_size: .; j_call: TRBJ2-7; cdr3_aa: CASSLDISYEQYF; cdr3_nt: TGTGCCAGCAGTTTGGACATCTCCTACGAGCAGTACTTC
d_call: TRBD1; v_call: TRBV29-1; clone_size: few; j_call: TRBJ2-7; cdr3_aa: CSVGTGGREQYF; cdr3_nt: TGCAGCGTTGGGACAGGGGGCCGGGAGCAGTACTTC
d_call: .; v_call: TRBV24-1; clone_size: .; j_call: TRBJ2-2; cdr3_aa: CAIEDGNTGELFF; cdr3_nt: TGTGCCATAGAGGACGGCAACACCGGGGAGCTGTTTTTT
d_call: .; v_call: TRBV12-3/TRBV12-4; clone_size: .; j_call: TRBJ1-6; cdr3_aa: CASSLDGLGSPLHF; cdr3_nt: TGTGCCAGCAGCCTGGACGGCCTGGGATCACCCCTCCACTTT
d_call: .; v_call: TRBV29-1; clone_size: .; j_call: TRBJ1-1; cdr3_aa: CSVPQGTEAFF; cdr3_nt: TGCAGCGTCCCACAGGGCACTGAAGCTTTCTTT
d_call: TRBD1; v_call: TRBV6-2/TRBV6-3; clone_size: .; j_call: TRBJ2-1; cdr3_aa: CASSGTGVTGTGYNEQFF; cdr3_nt: TGTGCCAGCTCCGGGACAGGGGTTACCGGAACGGGGTACAATGAGCAGTTCTTC
d_call: .; v_call: TRBV7-2; clone_size: many; j_call: TRBJ2-5; cdr3_aa: CASSERWRAPGETQYF; cdr3_nt: TGTGCCAGCAGCGAAAGGTGGAGGGCGCCCGGAGAGACCCAGTACTTC
d_call: TRBD2; v_call: TRBV5-8; clone_size: few; j_call: TRBJ2-1; cdr3_aa: CASSLGPRGSSYNEQFF; cdr3_nt: TGTGCCAGCAGCTTAGGACCGCGGGGGAGCTCCTACAATGAGCAGTTCTTC
d_call: .; v_call: TRBV12-5; clone_size: few; j_call: TRBJ2-7; cdr3_aa: CASGPSGLDEQYF; cdr3_nt: TGTGCTAGTGGACCTTCTGGACTCGACGAGCAGTACTTC
d_call: .; v_call: TRBV7-2; clone_size: .; j_call: TRBJ1-3; cdr3_aa: CASSRTDSGNTIYF; cdr3_nt: TGTGCCAGCAGCCGGACGGACTCTGGAAACACCATATATTTT
d_call: TRBD1; v_call: TRBV10-3; clone_size: .; j_call: TRBJ1-5; cdr3_aa: CAVRPGQGNQPQHF; cdr3_nt: TGTGCCGTCAGACCGGGACAGGGGAACCAGCCCCAGCATTTT
d_call: .; v_call: TRBV19; clone_size: .; j_call: TRBJ1-4; cdr3_aa: CASSFGGNPATNEKLFF; cdr3_nt: TGTGCCAGTAGTTTTGGGGGAAACCCTGCAACTAATGAAAAACTGTTTTTT
d_call: TRBD2; v_call: TRBV12-3/TRBV12-4; clone_size: many; j_call: TRBJ2-1; cdr3_aa: CASSPLQAGGFNEQFF; cdr3_nt: TGTGCCAGCAGTCCCCTCCAAGCGGGAGGGTTCAATGAGCAGTTCTTC
d_call: .; v_call: TRBV7-9; clone_size: .; j_call: TRBJ1-3; cdr3_aa: CASSHGTSRNTIYF; cdr3_nt: TGTGCCAGCAGCCATGGGACTTCAAGAAACACCATATATTTT
d_call: .; v_call: TRBV4-1; clone_size: few; j_call: TRBJ1-1; cdr3_aa: CASSQAGRGAEAFF; cdr3_nt: TGCGCCAGCAGCCAAGCGGGTAGGGGAGCTGAAGCTTTCTTT
d_call: TRBD2; v_call: TRBV6-2/TRBV6-3; clone_size: few; j_call: TRBJ2-1; cdr3_aa: CASSYLGASGRAYNEQFF; cdr3_nt: TGTGCCAGCAGTTACTTAGGGGCTAGCGGGAGGGCCTACAATGAGCAGTTCTTC
d_call: TRBD2; v_call: TRBV20-1; clone_size: few; j_call: TRBJ2-1; cdr3_aa: CSASSGRAGFSYNEQFF; cdr3_nt: TGCAGTGCTAGTAGCGGGAGGGCCGGTTTTTCCTACAATGAGCAGTTCTTC
d_call: .; v_call: TRBV20-1; clone_size: few; j_call: TRBJ2-3; cdr3_aa: CSARVQGQGAQYF; cdr3_nt: TGCAGTGCTAGAGTCCAGGGCCAAGGCGCGCAGTATTTT
d_call: .; v_call: TRBV7-6; clone_size: .; j_call: TRBJ2-1; cdr3_aa: CASSPRDPYNEQFF; cdr3_nt: TGTGCCAGCAGCCCCAGGGACCCCTACAATGAGCAGTTCTTC
d_call: TRBD1; v_call: TRBV5-4; clone_size: few; j_call: TRBJ1-4; cdr3_aa: CASSRGQTFEKLFF; cdr3_nt: TGTGCCAGCAGCAGGGGACAGACTTTTGAAAAACTGTTTTTT
d_call: .; v_call: TRBV7-9; clone_size: many; j_call: TRBJ1-3; cdr3_aa: CASSPTGFGNTIYF; cdr3_nt: TGTGCCAGCAGCCCCACCGGCTTTGGAAACACCATATATTTT
d_call: .; v_call: TRBV19; clone_size: .; j_call: TRBJ1-2; cdr3_aa: CASSTHLVVDYGYTF; cdr3_nt: TGTGCCAGTAGTACCCACCTGGTGGTCGACTATGGCTACACCTTC
d_call: .; v_call: TRBV24-1; clone_size: few; j_call: TRBJ2-7; cdr3_aa: CATSALTGSSYEQYF; cdr3_nt: TGTGCCACCAGTGCCCTCACAGGGTCAAGCTACGAGCAGTACTTC
d_call: .; v_call: TRBV29-1; clone_size: once; j_call: TRBJ1-2; cdr3_aa: CSVRQGDHYGYTF; cdr3_nt: TGCAGCGTTCGACAAGGGGACCACTATGGCTACACCTTC
d_call: .; v_call: TRBV7-9; clone_size: few; j_call: TRBJ1-2; cdr3_aa: CASTVDRAKGYTF; cdr3_nt: TGTGCCAGCACCGTCGACAGAGCGAAGGGCTACACCTTC
d_call: .; v_call: TRBV7-2; clone_size: many; j_call: TRBJ2-2; cdr3_aa: CASSLGGTGTTGELFF; cdr3_nt: TGTGCCAGCAGCTTGGGTGGAACAGGGACCACCGGGGAGCTGTTTTTT
d_call: .; v_call: TRBV19; clone_size: .; j_call: TRBJ2-1; cdr3_aa: CASSINVAAASSYNEQFF; cdr3_nt: TGTGCCAGTAGTATAAATGTGGCAGCCGCCAGCTCCTACAATGAGCAGTTCTTC
d_call: .; v_call: TRBV7-2; clone_size: many; j_call: TRBJ2-1; cdr3_aa: CASSRDQSNEQFF; cdr3_nt: TGTGCCAGCAGCAGAGATCAAAGCAATGAGCAGTTCTTC
d_call: .; v_call: TRBV7-6; clone_size: many; j_call: TRBJ2-5; cdr3_aa: CASVRDFYQQETQYF; cdr3_nt: TGTGCCAGCGTCAGGGATTTTTACCAACAAGAGACCCAGTACTTC
d_call: .; v_call: TRBV19; clone_size: .; j_call: TRBJ1-5; cdr3_aa: CASSRGRLRGSVEPQHF; cdr3_nt: TGTGCCAGTAGTCGGGGACGACTCAGGGGATCGGTCGAGCCCCAGCATTTT
d_call: .; v_call: TRBV10-3; clone_size: .; j_call: TRBJ2-1; cdr3_aa: CANADSYNEQFF; cdr3_nt: TGTGCCAACGCTGACAGCTACAATGAGCAGTTCTTC
d_call: TRBD2; v_call: TRBV5-8; clone_size: .; j_call: TRBJ2-4; cdr3_aa: CANPLAEKNIQYF; cdr3_nt: TGTGCCAACCCTCTAGCGGAAAAAAACATTCAGTACTTC
d_call: .; v_call: TRBV5-8; clone_size: .; j_call: TRBJ2-3; cdr3_aa: CASSLEDSSTDTQYF; cdr3_nt: TGTGCCAGCAGCTTGGAGGACTCTAGCACAGATACGCAGTATTTT
d_call: TRBD2; v_call: TRBV7-6; clone_size: .; j_call: TRBJ2-2; cdr3_aa: CASSSSGRGTGELFF; cdr3_nt: TGTGCCAGCAGTTCAAGCGGGAGAGGCACCGGGGAGCTGTTTTTT
d_call: TRBD1; v_call: TRBV27; clone_size: .; j_call: TRBJ1-4; cdr3_aa: CASRRRQGEKLFF; cdr3_nt: TGTGCCAGCAGAAGACGACAGGGGGAAAAACTGTTTTTT
d_call: TRBD2; v_call: TRBV12-3/TRBV12-4; clone_size: many; j_call: TRBJ2-1; cdr3_aa: CASSPGAGSYNEQFF; cdr3_nt: TGTGCCAGCAGCCCGGGAGCGGGATCCTACAATGAGCAGTTCTTC
d_call: TRBD1; v_call: TRBV10-3; clone_size: few; j_call: TRBJ2-2; cdr3_aa: CATRTGDGELFF; cdr3_nt: TGTGCCACCCGGACAGGGGACGGGGAGCTGTTTTTT
d_call: TRBD2; v_call: TRBV6-6; clone_size: .; j_call: TRBJ2-7; cdr3_aa: CASSSGRGTYEQYF; cdr3_nt: TGTGCCAGCAGTAGCGGGAGGGGGACCTACGAGCAGTACTTC
d_call: TRBD1; v_call: TRBV20-1; clone_size: few; j_call: TRBJ1-1; cdr3_aa: CSAIRDRGLHTEAFF; cdr3_nt: TGCAGTGCTATCCGGGACAGGGGGCTGCACACTGAAGCTTTCTTT
d_call: TRBD1; v_call: TRBV27; clone_size: .; j_call: TRBJ1-5; cdr3_aa: CASSFQGVNSNQPQHF; cdr3_nt: TGTGCCAGCAGTTTTCAGGGGGTTAATAGCAATCAGCCCCAGCATTTT
d_call: .; v_call: TRBV7-2; clone_size: many; j_call: TRBJ2-5; cdr3_aa: CASSLVRVGETQYF; cdr3_nt: TGTGCCAGCAGCTTAGTCAGGGTAGGGGAGACCCAGTACTTC
d_call: .; v_call: TRBV6-5; clone_size: .; j_call: TRBJ1-1; cdr3_aa: CASRRRAAHPEAFF; cdr3_nt: TGTGCCAGCCGCCGACGGGCGGCCCACCCTGAAGCTTTCTTT
d_call: .; v_call: TRBV19; clone_size: .; j_call: TRBJ1-4; cdr3_aa: CATSGEKLFF; cdr3_nt: TGTGCCACCTCGGGAGAAAAACTGTTTTTT
d_call: TRBD2; v_call: TRBV6-2/TRBV6-3; clone_size: few; j_call: TRBJ2-1; cdr3_aa: CASVTSGRGREQFF; cdr3_nt: TGTGCCAGCGTTACTAGCGGGAGGGGGCGGGAGCAGTTCTTC
d_call: TRBD1; v_call: TRBV20-1; clone_size: few; j_call: TRBJ1-5; cdr3_aa: CSARDYRGSNQPQHF; cdr3_nt: TGCAGTGCTAGAGATTACAGGGGCAGCAATCAGCCCCAGCATTTT
d_call: .; v_call: TRBV20-1; clone_size: .; j_call: TRBJ2-1; cdr3_aa: CSARALETIGHEQFF; cdr3_nt: TGCAGTGCTAGAGCGCTCGAGACTATAGGGCATGAGCAGTTCTTC
d_call: .; v_call: TRBV14; clone_size: .; j_call: TRBJ1-1; cdr3_aa: CASSQARVTEAFF; cdr3_nt: TGTGCCAGCAGCCAGGCCCGGGTTACTGAAGCTTTCTTT
d_call: .; v_call: TRBV5-1; clone_size: .; j_call: TRBJ2-5; cdr3_aa: CASSLYRVGETQYF; cdr3_nt: TGCGCCAGCAGCTTGTATCGGGTGGGGGAGACCCAGTACTTC